This T cell receptor beta chain was documented in a study of CD8 T cells in Susac syndrome (dated by TCRdb to between 2019 and 2020). In terms of the full investigation: Whether CD8+ T cell activation and differentiation in Susac syndrome was antigen driven was tested using repertoire sequencing. CD8+ T cell repertoire clonality was compared between about a dozen healthy donors, approximately 14 Susac syndrome patients and around 16 multiple sclerosis patients.

Results and caveats for the whole study, not just this receptor: The study acknowledged that relatively few individuals were included in the TCR sequencing and HLA analysis.

The CDR3 numbers 13 residues from cysteine through phenylalanine. The only DNA kept is the CDR3, 39 bases in frame from the first base. As encoded in the germline V gene, CDR1 is SNHLY while CDR2 is FYNNEI. V is reduced by 6 bases and J by 4 bases, leaving a spacing of 12 bases between them. Peripheral blood CD8+ and CD4+ T cells from healthy donors, Susac syndrome patients and multiple sclerosis patients were profiled using high-throughput TCR beta sequencing. Treatment-naive patients with stable or active relapsing-remitting disease fulfilling revised McDonald criteria were used as multiple sclerosis controls. Bulk CD8+ and CD4+ T cells were purified magnetically by negative isolation, whereas CD8+ TEMRA cells were enriched by FACS. Blood was collected in EDTA tubes and processed within 24 hours, with PBMCs isolated through density gradient centrifugation. PBMCs intended for TCR sequencing were frozen in liquid nitrogen and were later thawed in a 37 degrees C water bath. The sorted or isolated CD4+, CD8+ and CD8+ TEMRA cells reached a purity of at least 90%.

RNA was extracted using the RNeasy kit, and about 0.45 to 1 microgram was reverse transcribed with random hexamers. TCR beta CDR3 regions were amplified with the immunoSEQ multiplex PCR assay covering 54 Vbeta and 13 Jbeta segments. PCR amplification bias was corrected using a synthetic template baseline for primer optimization and computational correction. Under the source paper's analysis protocol: Reads were assigned to V, D and J genes according to IMGT and analyzed in immunoSEQ Analyzer, with only productive sequences retained. Clonality was computed as one minus Shannon entropy normalized by log2 of the number of productive unique sequences. Public and private clones were assessed among the 100 most prevalent clones of each patient and control. Susac-specific clones were defined as absent from healthy and MS cohorts, 1052 published viral clones and other ImmuneACCESS disease sequences. TCRdb cleaned the public reads at Q25 with fastp, built clones with MiXCR and kept in-frame beta chains. Each CDR3 protein appears once, grouped with its most common genes and DNA. These V and J calls derive from TCRdb rather than the authors' analysis. The sample records under 200,000 distinct CDR3 sequences, approximately 95% of which are singletons. The ten biggest clones cover less than 0.2% of the sample.

This clonotype showed up just once. No antigen is known for it. The input lacks base qualities; no much larger clone sits a single base away. One read provides weak support. The V and J genes are TRBV2 and TRBJ2-5; no D segment can be confidently identified. The sequenced sample was CD8+ T cells from PBMCs. This TCR derives from a human donor with multiple sclerosis. The nucleotide sequence reads as follows: TGTGCCAGCAGCCATATAGTTTCAGAGACCCAGTACTTC. It codes for CASSHIVSETQYF.